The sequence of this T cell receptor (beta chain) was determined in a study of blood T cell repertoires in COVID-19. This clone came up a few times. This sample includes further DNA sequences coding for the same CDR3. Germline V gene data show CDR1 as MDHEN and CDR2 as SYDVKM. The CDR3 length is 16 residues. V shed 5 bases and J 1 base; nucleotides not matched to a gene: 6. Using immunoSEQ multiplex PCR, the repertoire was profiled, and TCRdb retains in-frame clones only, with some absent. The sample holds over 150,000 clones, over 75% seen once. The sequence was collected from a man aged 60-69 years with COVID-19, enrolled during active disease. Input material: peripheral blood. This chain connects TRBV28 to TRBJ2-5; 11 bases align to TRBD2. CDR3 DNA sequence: TGTGCCAGCAGTATACCCGGGACTAGCGGCCAAGAGACCCAGTACTTC. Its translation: CASSIPGTSGQETQYF.